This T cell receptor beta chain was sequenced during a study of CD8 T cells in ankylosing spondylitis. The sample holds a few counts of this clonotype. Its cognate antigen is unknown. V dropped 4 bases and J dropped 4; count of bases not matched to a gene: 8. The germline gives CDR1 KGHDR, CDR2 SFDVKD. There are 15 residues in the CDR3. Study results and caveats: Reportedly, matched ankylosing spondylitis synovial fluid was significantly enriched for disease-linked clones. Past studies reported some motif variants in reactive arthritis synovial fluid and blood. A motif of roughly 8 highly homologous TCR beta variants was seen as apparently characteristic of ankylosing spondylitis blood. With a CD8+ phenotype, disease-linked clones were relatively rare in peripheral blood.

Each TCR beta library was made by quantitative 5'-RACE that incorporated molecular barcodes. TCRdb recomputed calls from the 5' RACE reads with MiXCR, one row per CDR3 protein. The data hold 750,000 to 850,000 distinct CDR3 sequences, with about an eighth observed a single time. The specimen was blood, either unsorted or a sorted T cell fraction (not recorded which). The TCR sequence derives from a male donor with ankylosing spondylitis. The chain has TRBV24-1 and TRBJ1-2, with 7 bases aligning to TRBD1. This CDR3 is CATSDPEGASYGYTF. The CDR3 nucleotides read TGTGCCACCAGTGACCCGGAGGGGGCATCCTATGGCTACACCTTC.